One sample yielded the 29 T cell receptor beta chains listed below, sequenced in a study of blood T cell repertoires in COVID-19. TCRdb keeps only in-frame clones here, not all; method: immunoSEQ multiplex PCR. This repertoire shows under 60,000 clones, just under 85% found once; its top ten account for 3.5%. Sequences were obtained from peripheral blood. These receptors were collected from a man in his 60s with acute or convalescent COVID-19.

The chain joins TRBV5-1 to TRBJ2-7; tentative D call: TRBD1 (5 bases). From germline, CDR1 is SGHRS and CDR2 YFSETQ. Between the trimmed V and J ends, which lost 4 bases and 3 bases, there was a span of 8 bases. The CDR3 is 12 residues long. In nucleotides, the CDR3 is TGCGCCAGCAGCGCCACAGGCTACGAGCAGTACTTC. It translates to CASSATGYEQYF.

This sequence joins TRBV9 and TRBJ2-3; 11 bases fit TRBD2. From germline, CDR1 is SGDLS and CDR2 YYNGEE. The CDR3 totals 16 residues. Trimming at V came to 3 bases and at J to 6 bases, leaving 9 bases not matched to a gene. For the CDR3, the DNA is TGTGCCAGCAGCGCCCCGACTAGCGGGGCGGGCGATACGCAGTATTTT. This translates into CASSAPTSGAGDTQYF.

CDR3 DNA sequence: TGCAGCGCTCAGAGGCCTCCGGAAAAACTGTTTTTT. It specifies CSAQRPPEKLFF. The chain couples TRBV29-1 to TRBJ1-4, with D uncertain. CDR3 size: 12 residues. The V end lost 7 bases, the J end lost 8 bases, and 14 bases lay between the germline ends. Germline V lookup: CDR1 SQVTM, CDR2 ANQGSEA.

This clone was counted once. This chain uses TRBV7-9 with TRBJ2-7, with 13 nucleotides matching TRBD2. There are 15 residues in the CDR3. Per the germline V gene, CDR1 is SEHNR and CDR2 is FQNEAQ (reference sequence). Trimming cost V 5 bases and J 0 bases; bases outside gene matches: 1. CDR3 amino acids: CASSTSGGASYEQYF. The CDR3 DNA is TGTGCCAGCAGCACTAGCGGGGGGGCCTCCTACGAGCAGTACTTC.

The rearrangement links TRBV10-1 to TRBJ1-5; 10 bases map to TRBD1. The trim removed 6 bases at V and 2 bases at J, leaving 16 bases unmatched. The CDR3 spans 19 residues. CDR1 is WNHNN and CDR2 is SYGVQD in the germline V gene (reference sequence). The CDR3 spells CASRRYWDRGQLGNQPQHF. DNA of the CDR3: TGCGCCAGCAGGCGATACTGGGACAGGGGCCAATTAGGCAATCAGCCCCAGCATTTT.

The J gene is TRBJ1-5, the V gene TRBV5-1; tentative D call: TRBD1 (5 bases). Germline loops: CDR1 SGHRS, CDR2 YFSETQ. The V gene lost 4 bases and the J gene lost 2 bases, with 13 bases spanning the gap. This CDR3 region has 15 residues. CDR3 nucleotide sequence: TGCGCCAGCAGCACTGGGACTGGCGGCAATCAGCCCCAGCATTTT. It encodes CASSTGTGGNQPQHF.

This chain links TRBV29-1 with TRBJ2-5; 7 nucleotides agree with TRBD1. The germline V gene has CDR1 SQVTM and CDR2 ANQGSEA. The CDR3 has 14 amino acids. The junction had 8 bases not matched to a gene; V was cut back by 3 bases and J by 4 bases. CDR3 protein: CSVDPDRDRETQYF. CDR3 sequence (DNA): TGCAGCGTTGACCCCGACAGGGACCGAGAGACCCAGTACTTC.

V usage is TRBV19 and J usage is TRBJ1-5; a possible D gene is TRBD1 (5 bases). The CDR3 loop spans 14 amino acids. Germline loops: CDR1 LNHDA, CDR2 SQIVND (reference sequence). V lost 7 bases and J 5 bases, leaving 15 bases between the germline ends. CDR3 protein: CASNQGAWDQPQHF. The CDR3 nucleotides read TGTGCCAGTAACCAAGGGGCGTGGGATCAGCCCCAGCATTTT.

This clone was counted a single time. This rearrangement joins TRBV7-2 to TRBJ1-5; a weak D match, TRBD1 (5 bases). Germline loops: CDR1 SGHTA, CDR2 FQGNSA. The CDR3 totals 15 residues. The germline V and J ends were trimmed by 1 base and 2 bases, with 9 bases remaining between them. The CDR3 loop is CASSLEGHGNQPQHF. In nucleotides, the CDR3 is TGTGCCAGCAGCTTAGAAGGACACGGCAATCAGCCCCAGCATTTT. The whole variable domain, filled in from reference TRBV7-2 and TRBJ1-5, reads GAGVSQSPSNKVTEKGKDVELRCDPISGHTALYWYRQSLGQGLEFLIYFQGNSAPDKSGLPSDRFSAERTGGSVSTLTIQRTQQEDSAVYLCASSLEGHGNQPQHFGDGTRLSIL.

The DNA of the CDR3 is TGTGCCAGCAGCACCCTAGGTACTAGCACCGGGGAGCTGTTTTTT. Protein product: CASSTLGTSTGELFF. V and J are TRBV11-2 and TRBJ2-2; D is possibly TRBD2 (5 bases). The CDR3 has 15 amino acids. Germline V gene lookup returns CDR1 SGHAT and CDR2 FQNNGV. V was pared by 5 bases and J by 4 bases, with 14 bases between.

Comment on this clone: The junction and the germline gene differ at one end; a read error may be behind it. The rearrangement uses TRBV2 and TRBJ1-5; D is undetermined. Germline V lookup: CDR1 SNHLY, CDR2 FYNNEI. The CDR3 spans 12 residues. For the CDR3, the DNA is TGTGCCAGCAGTGAAGGCGGAGCAATCGGTGATTTT. As protein: CASSEGGAIGDF.

Comment on this clone: This specimen includes other DNA sequences encoding the same CDR3. The chain carries TRBV24-1 and TRBJ2-5, with 8 bases fitting TRBD2. This CDR3 is 16 amino acids long. V was pared by 6 bases and J by 4 bases, with 12 bases of the junction left unmatched. CDR1 and CDR2 from the germline V gene are KGHDR and SFDVKD. The CDR3 coding sequence is TGTGCCACCAGTTCATCCTCGGGAGGGTTGGGAGAGACCCAGTACTTC. It is translated as CATSSSSGGLGETQYF.

The V gene is TRBV5-4, the J gene TRBJ1-1, with D perhaps TRBD1 (5 bases). The CDR3 spans 14 residues. Germline lookup yields CDR1 SGHNT and CDR2 YYREEE (reference sequence). Between the trimmed V and J ends, which lost 0 bases and 5 bases, there was a span of 11 bases. The CDR3 protein is CASSLEGRHTEAFF. In DNA form, the CDR3 reads TGTGCCAGCAGCTTGGAGGGGCGACATACTGAAGCTTTCTTT.

The table lists this clone with a few counts. This rearrangement joins TRBV6-1 to TRBJ2-3, with 13 bases lining up with TRBD2. In germline, CDR1 is MNHNS, CDR2 SASEGT. V was pared by 4 bases and J by 14 bases, with 18 bases of the junction left unmatched. This CDR3 comprises 17 residues. CDR3 nucleotide sequence: TGTGCCAGCAGTGGCCACACTATACTAGCGGGGGGGCCTCGCCCGTATTTT. It is translated as CASSGHTILAGGPRPYF.

This chain joins TRBV5-1 and TRBJ1-2; TRBD1 matches 8 bases. The CDR3 consists of 16 residues. Looked up from germline, CDR1 is SGHRS and CDR2 is YFSETQ. Losses at the gene ends were 4 bases for V and 0 bases for J; bases not matched to a gene: 8. The CDR3 sequence is CASSPPTGEANYGYTF. The CDR3 DNA reads TGCGCCAGCAGCCCGCCGACAGGGGAAGCTAACTATGGCTACACCTTC.

This chain joins TRBV15 and TRBJ2-7; 7 bases align to TRBD1. The CDR3 spans 14 residues. Germline CDR1 and CDR2: LNHNV and YYDKDF (reference sequence). Germline trimming cut 3 bases from V and 0 bases from J; bases unmatched to any gene: 2. In nucleotides, the CDR3 is TGTGCCACCAGCAGGGACAGGACCTCCTACGAGCAGTACTTC. Residues: CATSRDRTSYEQYF.

The rearrangement links TRBV19 to TRBJ1-3, with 10 bases lining up with TRBD1. The germline V gene has CDR1 LNHDA and CDR2 SQIVND (reference sequence). This CDR3 contains 14 residues. The V segment lost 6 bases and the J segment 5 bases; nucleotides outside the gene matches: 4. The CDR3 spells CASRRTGGRNTIYF. The CDR3 nucleotides read TGTGCCAGTAGGAGGACAGGGGGAAGAAACACCATATATTTT.

V is TRBV2 and J is TRBJ1-5; 9 bases are shared with TRBD1. The trim removed 5 bases at V and 7 bases at J, leaving 15 bases unmatched. The CDR3 is 17 amino acids. Germline lookup yields CDR1 SNHLY and CDR2 FYNNEI. The CDR3 spells CASSTGTGWSNGQPQHF. The CDR3 DNA is TGTGCCAGCAGTACCGGGACAGGGTGGTCCAACGGGCAGCCCCAGCATTTT.

The chain joins TRBV5-1 to TRBJ1-1, with 11 bases matching TRBD1. Trimming at V came to 4 bases and at J to 6 bases, leaving 5 bases not matched to a gene. CDR1 is SGHRS and CDR2 is YFSETQ in the germline V gene. CDR3 length: 14 residues. Here the CDR3 reads CASSVGTGGPEAFF. CDR3 nucleotide sequence: TGCGCCAGCAGCGTCGGGACAGGGGGGCCTGAAGCTTTCTTT.

This clone came up a few times. The CDR3 coding sequence is TGTGCCAGCAGCTCTGGACAGGGAGAGACCCAGTACTTC. This codes for CASSSGQGETQYF. This chain connects TRBV7-3 to TRBJ2-5; 8 bases fit TRBD1. Germline assignment: CDR1 SGHTA and CDR2 FQGTGA. V trimming: 4 bases; J trimming: 4 bases; junction bases outside the gene matches: 2. The CDR3 runs to 13 residues. Together with reference TRBV7-3 and TRBJ2-5, the CDR3 gives the full variable domain: GAGVSQTPSNKVTEKGKYVELRCDPISGHTALYWYRQSLGQGPEFLIYFQGTGAADDSGLPNDRFFAVRPEGSVSTLKIQRTERGDSAVYLCASSSGQGETQYFGPGTRLLVL.

Here the CDR3 reads CASSSGLTEAFF. CDR3 DNA sequence: TGTGCCAGCAGCTCCGGACTGACTGAAGCTTTCTTT. The V gene is TRBV6-6, the J gene TRBJ1-1; D gene ambiguous. The V end was cut by 6 bases, the J end by 5 bases, with 10 bases between. This CDR3 spans 12 amino acids. CDR1 is MNHNY, CDR2 SVGAGI, per germline (reference sequence).

This chain joins TRBV18 and TRBJ1-1; D possibly corresponds to TRBD1 (6 bases). The germline V gene has CDR1 KGHSH and CDR2 LQKENI. The CDR3 is 15 residues long. V was trimmed by 6 bases and J by 6 bases, leaving 20 bases between them. The CDR3 DNA sequence: TGTGCCAGCTCCGCCGGGGGGGGCGGTTACGCTGAAGCTTTCTTT. This sequence encodes CASSAGGGGYAEAFF.

The rearrangement joins TRBV6-6 to TRBJ1-1; D unclear. Trimming pared 3 bases from V and 5 bases from J, leaving 4 bases between. The CDR3 has 11 amino acids. Germline CDR1 MNHNY, CDR2 SVGAGI (reference sequence). CDR3 in amino acids: CASSYQTEAFF. CDR3 coding DNA: TGTGCCAGCAGTTATCAGACTGAAGCTTTCTTT.

The chain is built from TRBV27 and TRBJ1-5; 7 bases are a match to TRBD1. The CDR3 sequence is 16 residues long. V was pared by 0 bases and J by 6 bases, with 8 bases of the junction left unmatched. The germline gives CDR1 MNHEY, CDR2 SMNVEV (reference sequence). The CDR3 sequence: CASSLSPQGRSQPQHF. The CDR3 DNA reads as TGTGCCAGCAGTTTATCCCCACAGGGGAGGAGTCAGCCCCAGCATTTT.

The chain links TRBV6-5 to TRBJ2-5; D perhaps matches TRBD2 (5 bases). Trimming removed 7 bases from V and 1 base from J, with 10 bases in between. In germline, CDR1 is MNHEY, CDR2 SVGAGI. The CDR3 is made up of 13 amino acids. The CDR3 protein is CASIRLFQETQYF. In DNA, the CDR3 is TGTGCCAGCATCCGACTATTCCAAGAGACCCAGTACTTC.

The chain combines TRBV2 with TRBJ2-5, with D tentatively TRBD2 (6 bases). The V gene's germline CDR1 is SNHLY and CDR2 FYNNEI. V dropped 2 bases and J dropped 5 bases, with 9 bases sitting between them. The CDR3 totals 13 residues. CDR3 nucleotides: TGTGCCAGCAGTGAATACGGAGGGGAGACCCAGTACTTC. This sequence encodes CASSEYGGETQYF.

The chain links TRBV23-1 to TRBJ2-2; D is possibly TRBD2 (6 bases). TRBV23-1 is an open reading frame, and its role is uncertain. Trimming pared 8 bases from V and 2 bases from J, leaving 15 bases between. This CDR3 region has 15 residues. The CDR3 loop reads CASLTTGANTGELFF. CDR3 sequence (DNA): TGCGCCAGCCTTACAACGGGAGCCAACACCGGGGAGCTGTTTTTT.

The V call is TRBV6-4, the J call TRBJ2-1; 9 nucleotides match TRBD2. The germline gives CDR1 MRHNA, CDR2 SNTAGT. The CDR3 covers 15 residues. V was clipped by 2 bases and J by 4 bases; unmatched bases: 3. The CDR3 DNA reads as TGTGCCAGCAGTGACGTACTAGCGGGTTACAATGAGCAGTTCTTC. This gives the protein CASSDVLAGYNEQFF.

The rearrangement uses TRBV5-4 and TRBJ2-3; TRBD2 might be the D (6 bases). Germline-derived CDR1 and CDR2 are SGHNT and YYREEE (reference sequence). This CDR3 contains 14 residues. Between the trimmed V and J ends, which lost 5 bases and 6 bases, there was a span of 16 bases. CDR3 coding DNA: TGTGCCAGCAGTTCCAGGGAGGTTATCGATACGCAGTATTTT. Translation gives CASSSREVIDTQYF. Supplemented by reference TRBV5-4 and TRBJ2-3, the full variable domain reads ETGVTQSPTHLIKTRGQQVTLRCSSQSGHNTVSWYQQALGQGPQFIFQYYREEENGRGNFPPRFSGLQFPNYSSELNVNALELDDSALYLCASSSREVIDTQYFGPGTRLTVL.